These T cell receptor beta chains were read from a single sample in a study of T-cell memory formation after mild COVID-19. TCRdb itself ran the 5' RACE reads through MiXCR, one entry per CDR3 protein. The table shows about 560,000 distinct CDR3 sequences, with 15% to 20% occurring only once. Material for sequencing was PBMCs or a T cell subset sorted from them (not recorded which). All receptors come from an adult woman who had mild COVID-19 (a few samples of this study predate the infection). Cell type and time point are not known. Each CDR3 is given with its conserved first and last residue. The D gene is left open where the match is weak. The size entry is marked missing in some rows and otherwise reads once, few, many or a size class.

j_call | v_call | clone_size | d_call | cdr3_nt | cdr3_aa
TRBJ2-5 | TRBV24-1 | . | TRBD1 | TGTGCCACCAGTGATTCCGGACAGGGGTTCCAAGAGACCCAGTACTTC | CATSDSGQGFQETQYF
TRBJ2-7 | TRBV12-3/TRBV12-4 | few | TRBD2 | TGTGCCAGCAGTGGACTAGCGGAACTTTCCTACGAGCAGTACTTC | CASSGLAELSYEQYF
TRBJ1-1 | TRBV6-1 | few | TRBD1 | TGTGCCAGCAGTGAAAAAGGGGACAGGAACACTGAAGCTTTCTTT | CASSEKGDRNTEAFF
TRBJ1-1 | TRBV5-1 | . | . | TGCGCCAGCAGCCCACGGGAGGGATCGAACACTGAAGCTTTCTTT | CASSPREGSNTEAFF
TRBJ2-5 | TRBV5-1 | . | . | TGCGCCAGCGGCTTGGCCCCGTCTTTAGAAACCCAGTACTTC | CASGLAPSLETQYF
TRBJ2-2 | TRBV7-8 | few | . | TGTGCCAGCAGCCCACTACATAGGAACACCGGGGAGCTGTTTTTT | CASSPLHRNTGELFF
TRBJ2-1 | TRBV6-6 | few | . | TGTGCCAGCAGCGGAGGGGCCCGCCGCGCCAATGATGAGCAGTTCTTC | CASSGGARRANDEQFF
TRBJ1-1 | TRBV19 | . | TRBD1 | TGTGCCAGTAGTATAGGAGTCAGGGGGGGCACTGAAGCTTTCTTT | CASSIGVRGGTEAFF
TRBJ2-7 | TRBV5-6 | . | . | TGTGCCAGCCAAAGCTTGGACCAGGGATACCCTTACGAGCAGTACTTC | CASQSLDQGYPYEQYF
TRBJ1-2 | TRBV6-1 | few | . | TGTGCCAGTAACTTAGGCCGGGACTATGGCTACACCTTC | CASNLGRDYGYTF
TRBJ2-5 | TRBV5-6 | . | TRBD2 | TGTGCCAGCAGCTCCGGGGGGGCTCTCGAGACCCAGTACTTC | CASSSGGALETQYF
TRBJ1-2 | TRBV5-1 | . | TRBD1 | TGCGCCAGCAGCTTGAAGATCCGGGGACAGAACTATGGCTACACCTTC | CASSLKIRGQNYGYTF
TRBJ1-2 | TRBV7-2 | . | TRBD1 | TGTGCCAGCAGCTTAGTTGTAGGGACAGGGATAACAGCTAACTATGGCTACACCTTC | CASSLVVGTGITANYGYTF
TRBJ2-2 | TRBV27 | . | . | TGTGCCAGCAGTTTGTTGGGCGCCGACACCGGGGAGCTGTTTTTT | CASSLLGADTGELFF
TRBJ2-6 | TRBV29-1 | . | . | TGCAGCGTTGAAGATCTGACGGAGGCTGGGGCCAACGTCCTGACTTTC | CSVEDLTEAGANVLTF
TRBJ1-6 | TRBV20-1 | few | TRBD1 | TGCAGTGCTAGAGGACAGGGTGATTCACCCCTCCACTTT | CSARGQGDSPLHF
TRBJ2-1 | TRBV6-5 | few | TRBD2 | TGTGCCAGCAGCCCGGGACTACACTCCTACAATGAGCAGTTCTTC | CASSPGLHSYNEQFF
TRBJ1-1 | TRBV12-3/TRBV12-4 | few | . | TGTGCCAGCAGTTTTCTTTCACTCATGAACACTGAAGCTTTCTTT | CASSFLSLMNTEAFF
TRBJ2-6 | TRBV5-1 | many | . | TGCGCCAGCAGCATACAGGGATCTGGGGCCAACGTCCTGACTTTC | CASSIQGSGANVLTF
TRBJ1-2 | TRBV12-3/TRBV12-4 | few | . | TGTGCCAGCTTGGGACCTCCCATATATGGCTACACCTTC | CASLGPPIYGYTF
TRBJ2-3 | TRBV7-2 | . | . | TGTGCCAGCAGCACCAGTTTTTCAGGGGGGCCGTTTACGCAGTATTTT | CASSTSFSGGPFTQYF
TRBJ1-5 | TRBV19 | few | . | TGTGCCAGTAGCCTGCGGGGGGTCAATCAGCCCCAGCATTTT | CASSLRGVNQPQHF
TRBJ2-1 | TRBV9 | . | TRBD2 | TGTGCCAGCAGCGTAGGGGTGGGGACTAGCGGGGGCACCTCCTACAATGAGCAGTTCTTC | CASSVGVGTSGGTSYNEQFF
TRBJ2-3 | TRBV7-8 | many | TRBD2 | TGTGCCAGCAGCAGGACTAGCGGGAGGGTAGAGGATACGCAGTATTTT | CASSRTSGRVEDTQYF
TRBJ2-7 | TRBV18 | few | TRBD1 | TGTGCCAGCTCACCCCCAGGGGGCTCCTACGAGCAGTACTTC | CASSPPGGSYEQYF
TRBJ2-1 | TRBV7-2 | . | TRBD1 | TGTGCCAGTACCCGCGGGACAGGGACCAACAATGAGCAGTTCTTC | CASTRGTGTNNEQFF
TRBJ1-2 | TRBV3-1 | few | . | TGTGCCAGCAGTATTGGCTATGGCTACACCTTC | CASSIGYGYTF
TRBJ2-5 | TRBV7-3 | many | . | TGTGCCAGCAGCTTAGTCCCCCAAGAGACCCAGTACTTC | CASSLVPQETQYF
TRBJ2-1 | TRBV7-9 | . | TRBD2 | TGTGCCAGCAGCCTACGGACTAGCGGGAGCTCCTACAATGAGCAGTTCTTC | CASSLRTSGSSYNEQFF
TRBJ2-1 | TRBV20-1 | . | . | TGCAGTGCTCGCCTGCCCGGCAGGGGCTACAATGAGCAGTTCTTC | CSARLPGRGYNEQFF
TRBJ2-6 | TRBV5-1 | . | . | TGCGCCAGCAGCTTGGTCCCCGTAGCCTCTGGGGCCAACGTCCTGACTTTC | CASSLVPVASGANVLTF
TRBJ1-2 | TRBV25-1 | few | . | TGTGCCACCCAGGGACGTGACCCTAACTATGGCTACACCTTC | CATQGRDPNYGYTF
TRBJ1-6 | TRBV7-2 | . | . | TGTGCCAGCTCCTTCGGGGCGTGGAATTCACCCCTCCACTTT | CASSFGAWNSPLHF
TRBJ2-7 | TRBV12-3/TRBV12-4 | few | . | TGTGCCAGCAGCCCCGACCCTGGGGCCTACGAGCAGTACTTC | CASSPDPGAYEQYF
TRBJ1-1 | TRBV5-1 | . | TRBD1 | TGCGCCAGCAGCTTGGTAGGTAGAGGGGGCAGCACTGAAGCTTTCTTT | CASSLVGRGGSTEAFF
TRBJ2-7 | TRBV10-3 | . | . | TGTGCCACCTGGCCGGGGAAGGTCTACGAGCAGTACTTC | CATWPGKVYEQYF
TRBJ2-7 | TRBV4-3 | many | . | TGCGCCAGCAGCCAAGATGCCTCAGGGGAAGTGAGCTCCTACGAGCAGTACTTC | CASSQDASGEVSSYEQYF
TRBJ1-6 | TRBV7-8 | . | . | TGTGCCAGCAGCTTAGCGGGACCCTATAATTCACCCCTCCACTTT | CASSLAGPYNSPLHF
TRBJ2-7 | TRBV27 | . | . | TGTGCCAGCAGTCGAGTCAGTCGGGCCTACGAGCAGTACTTC | CASSRVSRAYEQYF
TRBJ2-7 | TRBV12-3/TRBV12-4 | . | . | TGTGCCAGCAGTGGCACAGGCCGAGGGTCCTACGAGCAGTACTTC | CASSGTGRGSYEQYF
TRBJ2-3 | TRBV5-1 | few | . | TGCGCCAGCAGCTTGTCAAGGGAATGGGATACGCAGTATTTT | CASSLSREWDTQYF
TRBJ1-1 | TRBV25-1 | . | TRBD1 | TGTGCCAGCAGTGGGACGAACAGGGGAGGTCCTGAAGCTTTCTTT | CASSGTNRGGPEAFF
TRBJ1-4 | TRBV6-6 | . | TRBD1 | TGTGCCAGCAGGGAAGCTCGACAGGGAGTGGGTGAAAAACTGTTTTTT | CASREARQGVGEKLFF
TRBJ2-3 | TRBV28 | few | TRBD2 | TGTGCCAGCAGTAATCGACTAGCGGGAGGCACAGATACGCAGTATTTT | CASSNRLAGGTDTQYF
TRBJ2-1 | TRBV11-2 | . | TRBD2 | TGTGCCAGCAGTCCCGCGGGAGGGGCGAATGAGCAGTTCTTC | CASSPAGGANEQFF
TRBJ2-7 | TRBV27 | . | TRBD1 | TGTGCCAGCAGTTTAAGGGACAGGGGTATGTACGAGCAGTACTTC | CASSLRDRGMYEQYF
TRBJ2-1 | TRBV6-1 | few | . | TGTGCCAGCAGTGAGCTGAGCGAGCAGTTCTTC | CASSELSEQFF